This entry lists 10 T cell receptor beta chains sequenced from one sample in a study of blood T cells in healthy people across ages. Sample-barcoded 5' priming and a J-beta primer mix drove a second PCR of about 6 to 11 cycles. TCRdb re-called the 5' RACE reads with MiXCR, one entry per CDR3 protein. The table lists around 750,000 distinct CDR3 sequences, 53% of them singletons, with approximately 40% in the top ten. The sample was blood. These receptors were collected from an elderly man in good health.

This CDR3 is CASSVEGKNEQYF. CDR3 in DNA: TGTGCCAGCAGCGTAGAGGGGAAAAATGAGCAGTACTTC. The rearrangement joins TRBV9 to TRBJ2-1, with TRBD1 as a possible D gene (5 bases). Matching the DNA end better, TRBJ2-7 makes the J call doubtful. The germline CDR1 and CDR2 sequences are SGDLS and YYNGEE. The length of the CDR3 is 13 residues.

V is TRBV12-3 or TRBV12-4 and J is TRBJ1-2; no definite D call. V lost 6 bases to trimming and J lost 0 bases, with 11 bases between them. This CDR3 has 14 residues. The CDR3 DNA reads TGTGCCAGCAGCCAAGCCCCGGCTAACTATGGCTACACCTTC. It is translated as CASSQAPANYGYTF.

V usage is TRBV11-2 and J usage is TRBJ2-1; TRBD1 or TRBD2 may be the D gene (5 bases each). V shed 5 bases and J shed 4 bases, with 15 bases lying between them. The CDR3 contains 15 residues. Germline CDR1 and CDR2: SGHAT and FQNNGV. The CDR3 sequence: CASSLTGRSYNEQFF. CDR3 nucleotide sequence: TGTGCCAGCAGCCTCACGGGACGATCATACAATGAGCAGTTCTTC.

The CDR3 reads CASSQERASPNYGYTF. The CDR3 DNA reads TGTGCCAGCAGCCAAGAACGGGCTTCTCCTAACTATGGCTACACCTTC. This chain joins TRBV3-1 and TRBJ1-2; D is uncertain. This CDR3 region has 16 residues. Per germline, CDR1 LGHDT and CDR2 YNNKEL (reference sequence). V dropped 0 bases and J dropped 0 bases, with 11 bases sitting between them.

This clonotype was counted a single time. V usage is TRBV11-2 and J usage is TRBJ2-1; 11 nucleotides agree with TRBD2. J gave up 5 bases and V 11 bases, and 11 bases lay outside the gene matches. In germline, CDR1 is SGHAT, CDR2 FQNNGV. This CDR3 spans 15 amino acids. CDR3 in amino acids: CASKWGTSGNNEQFF. The CDR3, as DNA: TGTGCCTCGAAGTGGGGGACTAGCGGAAACAATGAGCAGTTCTTC.

This chain joins TRBV4-2 and TRBJ1-5; 7 bases fit TRBD1. V gave up 1 base and J gave up 1 base; unmatched junction bases: 4. Germline CDR1 LGHNA, CDR2 YNFKEQ. The CDR3 has 16 residues. CDR3 region: CASSQGPGQSNQPQHF. In DNA form, the CDR3 reads TGTGCCAGCAGCCAAGGGCCGGGACAGAGCAATCAGCCCCAGCATTTT.

This clonotype was recorded a few times. The chain employs TRBV20-1 and TRBJ2-7; 12 bases match TRBD2. This CDR3 contains 15 residues. The V segment lost 3 bases and the J segment 7 bases; nucleotides outside the gene matches: 10. Germline V gives CDR1 DFQATT, CDR2 SNEGSKA (reference sequence). The CDR3 loop reads CSASPLAGGQGEQYF. In nucleotides, the CDR3 is TGCAGTGCTAGTCCCCTAGCGGGAGGGCAAGGGGAGCAGTACTTC.

This sequence joins TRBV4-2 and TRBJ2-5; D unclear. The end of the DNA is better explained by TRBJ2-7, so the J call may be wrong. Germline assignment: CDR1 LGHNA and CDR2 YNFKEQ. The CDR3 covers 15 residues. CDR3 sequence (DNA): TGTGCCAGCAGCCAAGTTCTGGACCGGGCCCACGAGCAGTACTTC. Translated, it gives CASSQVLDRAHEQYF.

The V call is TRBV28, the J call TRBJ2-1, with D possibly being TRBD1 or TRBD2 (5 bases each). The germline V gene encodes CDR1 MDHEN and CDR2 SYDVKM. The CDR3 spans 16 residues. Between the trimmed V and J ends, which lost 4 bases and 4 bases, there was a span of 17 bases. CDR3 nucleotides: TGTGCCAGCAGTTCCGGGACCTCTCGAAATTACAATGAGCAGTTCTTC. It codes for CASSSGTSRNYNEQFF. The whole variable domain, filled in from reference TRBV28 and TRBJ2-1, reads DVKVTQSSRYLVKRTGEKVFLECVQDMDHENMFWYRQDPGLGLRLIYFSYDVKMKEKGDIPEGYSVSREKKERFSLILESASTNQTSMYLCASSSGTSRNYNEQFFGPGTRLTVL.

The CDR3 bases are TGCGCCAGCAGCTTAAAAGACCCCCTCGGCTACACCTTC. Translating it yields CASSLKDPLGYTF. This sequence joins TRBV5-1 and TRBJ1-2; D gene unclear. Per germline, CDR1 SGHRS and CDR2 YFSETQ. The V end lost 2 bases, the J end lost 8 bases, and 13 bases lay between the germline ends. CDR3 length: 13 residues.